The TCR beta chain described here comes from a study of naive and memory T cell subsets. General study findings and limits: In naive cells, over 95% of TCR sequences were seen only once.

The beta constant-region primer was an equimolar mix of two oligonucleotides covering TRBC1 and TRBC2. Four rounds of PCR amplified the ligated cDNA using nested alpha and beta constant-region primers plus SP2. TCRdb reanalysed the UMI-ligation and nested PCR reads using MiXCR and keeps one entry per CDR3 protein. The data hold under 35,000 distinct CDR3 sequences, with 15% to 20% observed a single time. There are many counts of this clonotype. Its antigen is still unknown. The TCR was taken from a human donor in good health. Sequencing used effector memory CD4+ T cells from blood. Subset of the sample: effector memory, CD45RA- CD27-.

The CDR3 here is CASKLAGTGELFF. The DNA of the CDR3 is TGCGCCAGCAAACTAGCGGGTACCGGGGAGCTGTTTTTT. The rearrangement joins TRBV10-2 to TRBJ2-2; 9 bases align to TRBD2. Germline CDR1 is WSHSY and CDR2 is SAAADI. This CDR3 spans 13 amino acids. V lost 7 bases to trimming and J lost 5 bases; unmatched junction nucleotides: 2.